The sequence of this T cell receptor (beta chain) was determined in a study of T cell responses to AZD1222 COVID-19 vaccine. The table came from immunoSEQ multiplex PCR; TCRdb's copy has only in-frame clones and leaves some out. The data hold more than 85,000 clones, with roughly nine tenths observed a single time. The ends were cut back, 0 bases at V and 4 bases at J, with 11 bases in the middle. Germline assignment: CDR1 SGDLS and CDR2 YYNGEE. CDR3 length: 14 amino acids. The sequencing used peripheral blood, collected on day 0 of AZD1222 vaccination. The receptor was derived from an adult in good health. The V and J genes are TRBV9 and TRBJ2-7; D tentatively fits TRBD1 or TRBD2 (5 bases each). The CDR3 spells CASSVAGREYEQYF. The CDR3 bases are TGTGCCAGCAGCGTAGCGGGCAGGGAGTACGAGCAGTACTTC.